This T cell receptor beta chain came from a study of brain T cells in children with intractable seizures. The study's findings and limits: Patients' HCMV serostatus was unknown; virus specificity rests on CDR3 similarity alone.

The sequenced cases were selected for having the highest brain T cell transcript signatures. Before surgery, patients took at least one anti-epileptic drug. Clones were sequenced by immunoSEQ multiplex PCR, and TCRdb holds only the in-frame ones, with some missing. Here the sample spans about 41,000 clones, about 93% being singletons. This CDR3 has 15 residues. Trimming removed 4 bases from V and 4 bases from J, with 14 bases in between. The germline gives CDR1 LGHDT, CDR2 YNNKEL (reference sequence). In regard to this clone: Its antigen is currently unknown.

This receptor was obtained from a girl aged 2 to 10 with tuberous sclerosis and intractable seizures. Sequences were derived from peripheral blood, sampled at surgery. The chain joins TRBV3-1 (or the pseudogene TRBV3-2) to TRBJ1-3, with a tentative D call TRBD1 (6 bases). The CDR3 DNA reads TGTGCCAGCAGCCCAACCGCGGGGACAGGAAACACCATATATTTT. Its translation: CASSPTAGTGNTIYF.